This TCR beta chain comes out of a study of CD8 T cells in ankylosing spondylitis. The germline gives CDR1 SEHNR, CDR2 FQNEAQ (reference sequence). V lost 5 bases and J 5 bases, leaving 9 bases between the germline ends. The CDR3 is made up of 12 amino acids. TCRdb ran MiXCR on the 5' RACE reads and lists one entry per CDR3 protein. The sample lists under 250,000 distinct CDR3 sequences, roughly a tenth occurring once. The J gene is TRBJ2-5, the V gene TRBV7-9; D remains unclear. Sample: blood, either unsorted or a sorted T cell fraction (not recorded which). This clonotype was obtained from a male donor with ankylosing spondylitis or in good health (not recorded which). This CDR3 reads CASSLSSETQYF. The CDR3 bases are TGTGCCAGCAGCCTATCTTCGGAGACCCAGTACTTC.